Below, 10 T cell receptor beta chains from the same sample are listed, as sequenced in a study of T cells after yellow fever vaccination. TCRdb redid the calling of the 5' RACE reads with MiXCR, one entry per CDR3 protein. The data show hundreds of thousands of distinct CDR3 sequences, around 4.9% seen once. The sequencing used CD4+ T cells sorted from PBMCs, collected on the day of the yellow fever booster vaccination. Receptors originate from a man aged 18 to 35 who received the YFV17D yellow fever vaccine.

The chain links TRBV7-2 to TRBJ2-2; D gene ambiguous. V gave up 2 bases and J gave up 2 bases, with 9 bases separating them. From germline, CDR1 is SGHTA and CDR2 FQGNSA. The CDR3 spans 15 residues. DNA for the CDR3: TGTGCCAGCAGCTTACTGGGTCGAAACACCGGGGAGCTGTTTTTT. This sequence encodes CASSLLGRNTGELFF.

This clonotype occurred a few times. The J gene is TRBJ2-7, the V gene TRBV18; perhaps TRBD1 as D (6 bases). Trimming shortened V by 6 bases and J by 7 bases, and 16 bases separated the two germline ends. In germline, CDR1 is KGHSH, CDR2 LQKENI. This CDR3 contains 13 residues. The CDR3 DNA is TGTGCCAGCTCCCCCGGGGACACTCGGGAGCAGTACTTC. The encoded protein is CASSPGDTREQYF.

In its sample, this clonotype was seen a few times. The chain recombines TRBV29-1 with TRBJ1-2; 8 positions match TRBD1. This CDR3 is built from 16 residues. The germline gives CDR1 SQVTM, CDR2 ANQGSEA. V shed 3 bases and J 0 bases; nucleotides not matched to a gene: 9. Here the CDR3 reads CSVDPLYRGANYGYTF. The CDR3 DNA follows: TGCAGCGTTGATCCCCTTTACAGGGGGGCTAACTATGGCTACACCTTC.

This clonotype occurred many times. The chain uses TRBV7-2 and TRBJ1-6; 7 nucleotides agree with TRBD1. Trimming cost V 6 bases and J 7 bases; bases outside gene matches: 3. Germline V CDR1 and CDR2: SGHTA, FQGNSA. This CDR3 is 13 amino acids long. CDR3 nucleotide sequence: TGTGCCAGCAGGCGACAGGGCAATTCACCCCTCCACTTT. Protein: CASRRQGNSPLHF.

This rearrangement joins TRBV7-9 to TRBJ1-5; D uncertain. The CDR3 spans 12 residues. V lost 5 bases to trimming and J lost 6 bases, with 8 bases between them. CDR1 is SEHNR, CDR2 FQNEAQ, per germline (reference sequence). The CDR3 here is CASSRGGQPQHF. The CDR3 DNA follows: TGTGCCAGCAGCCGGGGTGGTCAGCCCCAGCATTTT. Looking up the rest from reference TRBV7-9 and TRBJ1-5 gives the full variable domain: DTGVSQNPRHKITKRGQNVTFRCDPISEHNRLYWYRQTLGQGPEFLTYFQNEAQLEKSRLLSDRFSAERPKGSFSTLEIQRTEQGDSAMYLCASSRGGQPQHFGDGTRLSIL.

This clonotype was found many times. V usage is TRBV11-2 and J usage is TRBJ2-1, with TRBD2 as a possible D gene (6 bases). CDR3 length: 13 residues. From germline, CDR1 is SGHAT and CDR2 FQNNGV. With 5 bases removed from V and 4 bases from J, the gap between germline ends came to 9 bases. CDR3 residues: CASSRGLYNEQFF. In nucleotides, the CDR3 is TGTGCCAGCAGCCGGGGACTTTACAATGAGCAGTTCTTC.

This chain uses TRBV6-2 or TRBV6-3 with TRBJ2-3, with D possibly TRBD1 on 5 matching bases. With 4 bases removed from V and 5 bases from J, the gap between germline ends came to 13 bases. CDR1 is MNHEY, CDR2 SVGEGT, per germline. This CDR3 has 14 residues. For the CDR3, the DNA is TGTGCCAGCAGTTGGGCCAGGGAAGGAGATACGCAGTATTTT. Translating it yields CASSWAREGDTQYF.

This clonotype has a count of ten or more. CDR3 coding DNA: TGTGCCAGCAGCTTTGGACACAATCAGCCCCAGCATTTT. It translates to CASSFGHNQPQHF. This rearrangement joins TRBV9 to TRBJ1-5; D perhaps matches TRBD1 (5 bases). The CDR3 is made up of 13 amino acids. Trimming removed 4 bases from V and 3 bases from J, with 8 bases in between. The germline CDR1 and CDR2 sequences are SGDLS and YYNGEE. Full variable domain (outside the CDR3, taken from reference TRBV9 and TRBJ1-5): DSGVTQTPKHLITATGQRVTLRCSPRSGDLSVYWYQQSLDQGLQFLIQYYNGEERAKGNILERFSAQQFPDLHSELNLSSLELGDSALYFCASSFGHNQPQHFGDGTRLSIL.

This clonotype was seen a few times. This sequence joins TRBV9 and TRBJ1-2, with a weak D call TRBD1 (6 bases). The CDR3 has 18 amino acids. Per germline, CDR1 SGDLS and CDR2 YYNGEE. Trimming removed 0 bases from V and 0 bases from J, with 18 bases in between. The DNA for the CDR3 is TGTGCCAGCAGCGTAGATCCTACCCTGGGGGCAGCTAACTATGGCTACACCTTC. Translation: CASSVDPTLGAANYGYTF.

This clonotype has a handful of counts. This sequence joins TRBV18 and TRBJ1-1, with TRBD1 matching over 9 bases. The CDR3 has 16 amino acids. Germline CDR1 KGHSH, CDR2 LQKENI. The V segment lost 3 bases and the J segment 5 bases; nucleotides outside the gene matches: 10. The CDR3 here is CASSPRPGTGQTEAFF. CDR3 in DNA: TGTGCCAGCTCACCTCGCCCTGGGACAGGGCAGACTGAAGCTTTCTTT.